The 2 T cell receptor beta chains given below trace back to one sample, sequenced in a study of blood T cells in healthy people across ages. The authors ran a second PCR of about 7 to 11 cycles using a sample-barcoded 5' primer and a J-beta primer mix. TCRdb reanalysed the 5' RACE reads using MiXCR and keeps one entry per CDR3 protein. The repertoire includes about 1 million distinct CDR3 sequences, more than 35% of them detected once, and 18% sits in the top ten. The sample was blood. The receptors originated from an older woman in good health.

On this clonotype itself: One end of the junction varies from germline; a read error may be responsible. The V gene is TRBV7-8, the J gene TRBJ2-6, with D possibly matching TRBD1 (6 bases). Per the germline V gene, CDR1 is SGHVS and CDR2 is FQNEAQ. The CDR3 is 16 amino acids. The DNA for the CDR3 is TGTGCCGGCAGCTTGAGAGGGGGCTCTGGGGCCAACGTCCTGACTTTC. It encodes CAGSLRGGSGANVLTF.

The chain carries TRBV29-1 and TRBJ1-1; D ambiguous. V shed 3 bases and J shed 7 bases, with 6 bases lying between them. Germline V gives CDR1 SQVTM, CDR2 ANQGSEA. CDR3 size: 10 residues. The DNA of the CDR3 is TGCAGCGTTGATAACCGTGAAGCTTTCTTT. Translated, it gives CSVDNREAFF.